This is a list of T cell receptor beta chains from one sample in a study of T cell responses to AZD1222 COVID-19 vaccine. TCRdb keeps only in-frame clones here, not all; method: immunoSEQ multiplex PCR. Here the sample spans some 110,000 clones, roughly 80% being singletons. The sample in question was peripheral blood, obtained on day 0 of AZD1222 vaccination. These receptors came from an adult in good health. Both conserved end residues are part of each CDR3. The D gene is left open where the match is weak. Clone size appears in some rows only: once, few, many, or a class for an expanded clone.

clone_size: few; d_call: -; v_call: TRBV25-1; j_call: TRBJ1-6; cdr3_nt: TGTGCCAGCAGTGAGTCGGACCTTTCACCCCTCCACTTT; cdr3_aa: CASSESDLSPLHF
clone_size: -; d_call: TRBD1; v_call: TRBV4-1; j_call: TRBJ1-2; cdr3_nt: TGCGCCAGCAGCCACGCAAGGACAGGGGGCAACTATGGCTACACCTTC; cdr3_aa: CASSHARTGGNYGYTF
clone_size: once; d_call: -; v_call: TRBV5-1; j_call: TRBJ2-2; cdr3_nt: TGCGCCAGCAGCTTGGGGGCAGGGATAAACACCGGGGAGCTGTTTTTT; cdr3_aa: CASSLGAGINTGELFF
clone_size: -; d_call: -; v_call: TRBV7-9; j_call: TRBJ2-2; cdr3_nt: TGTGCCAGCAGCTTAGGGGATTCCGGGGAGCTGTTTTTT; cdr3_aa: CASSLGDSGELFF
clone_size: -; d_call: -; v_call: TRBV6-5; j_call: TRBJ1-1; cdr3_nt: TGTGCCAGCAGAACTGTCGAGGAACTCCCTGAAGCTTTCTTT; cdr3_aa: CASRTVEELPEAFF
clone_size: -; d_call: -; v_call: TRBV27; j_call: TRBJ2-2; cdr3_nt: TGTGCCAGCAGTTTATCGCCGAGCAGCGAGCTGTTTTTT; cdr3_aa: CASSLSPSSELFF
clone_size: -; d_call: TRBD1; v_call: TRBV5-4; j_call: TRBJ1-2; cdr3_nt: TGTGCCAGCAGCAGGACAGGGATCTATGGCTACACCTTC; cdr3_aa: CASSRTGIYGYTF
clone_size: -; d_call: -; v_call: TRBV11-2; j_call: TRBJ2-5; cdr3_nt: TGTGCCAGCAGCTTAGATCGTAGGGTAGGGCAAGAGACCCAGTACTTC; cdr3_aa: CASSLDRRVGQETQYF
clone_size: -; d_call: TRBD1; v_call: TRBV29-1; j_call: TRBJ1-5; cdr3_nt: TGCAGCGTGGGGGGCCAGGGGGTCGGTCAGCCCCAGCATTTT; cdr3_aa: CSVGGQGVGQPQHF
clone_size: -; d_call: -; v_call: TRBV3-1/TRBV3-2; j_call: TRBJ2-1; cdr3_nt: TGTGCCAGCAGCCAAGGTACAGGGCCTCGCAATGAGCAGTTCTTC; cdr3_aa: CASSQGTGPRNEQFF
clone_size: -; d_call: TRBD1; v_call: TRBV9; j_call: TRBJ1-2; cdr3_nt: TGTGCCAGCAGCGTAGGCGGGACAGGGGGAATCGGTGGCTACACCTTC; cdr3_aa: CASSVGGTGGIGGYTF
clone_size: many; d_call: -; v_call: TRBV4-1; j_call: TRBJ1-3; cdr3_nt: TGCGCCAGCAGCCTTAAGGGCCAGGGTCCTGGAAACACCATATATTTT; cdr3_aa: CASSLKGQGPGNTIYF
clone_size: -; d_call: TRBD1; v_call: TRBV6-6; j_call: TRBJ2-1; cdr3_nt: TGTGCCAGCAGTTACACAGGGGCTGAGCAGTTCTTC; cdr3_aa: CASSYTGAEQFF
clone_size: -; d_call: -; v_call: TRBV6-5; j_call: TRBJ1-5; cdr3_nt: TGTGCCAGCAGTTACTCGAAGGCGTCTCACCTTCCCCAGCATTTT; cdr3_aa: CASSYSKASHLPQHF
clone_size: -; d_call: -; v_call: TRBV6-5; j_call: TRBJ2-7; cdr3_nt: TGTGCCAGCAGTCCTCAGGGTGAAGCCTACGAGCAGTACTTC; cdr3_aa: CASSPQGEAYEQYF
clone_size: -; d_call: TRBD1; v_call: TRBV16; j_call: TRBJ2-7; cdr3_nt: TGTGCCAGCAGCCAATGGGCGGTCGGGACAGGGGGCGAGCAGTACTTC; cdr3_aa: CASSQWAVGTGGEQYF
clone_size: -; d_call: -; v_call: TRBV19; j_call: TRBJ2-1; cdr3_nt: TGTGCCAGTAGTATGGTTCCGGACAACTGGGGAGAGCAGTTCTTC; cdr3_aa: CASSMVPDNWGEQFF
clone_size: -; d_call: TRBD2; v_call: TRBV5-6; j_call: TRBJ2-5; cdr3_nt: TGTGCCAGCAGCGGACTAGCGGGGGGTTCGGAGACCCAGTACTTC; cdr3_aa: CASSGLAGGSETQYF
clone_size: -; d_call: -; v_call: TRBV7-2; j_call: TRBJ2-3; cdr3_nt: TGTGCCAGCAGCTTAGATACAGATACGCAGTATTTT; cdr3_aa: CASSLDTDTQYF
clone_size: once; d_call: TRBD1; v_call: TRBV30; j_call: TRBJ2-1; cdr3_nt: TGTGCCTGGAGCCGGGACAGGGGGTTAATCCACTACAATGAGCAGTTCTTC; cdr3_aa: CAWSRDRGLIHYNEQFF
clone_size: -; d_call: -; v_call: TRBV4-1; j_call: TRBJ1-4; cdr3_nt: TGCGCCAGCAGCCCCCGGGGGATCCCTAATGAAAAACTGTTTTTT; cdr3_aa: CASSPRGIPNEKLFF
clone_size: -; d_call: TRBD1; v_call: TRBV6-2/TRBV6-3; j_call: TRBJ1-6; cdr3_nt: TGTGCCAGCAGTATGGGACAGGCCAATAATTCACCCCTCCACTTT; cdr3_aa: CASSMGQANNSPLHF
clone_size: few; d_call: -; v_call: TRBV4-2; j_call: TRBJ1-6; cdr3_nt: TGTGCCAGCAGCCAAGATTACAGGGAATACTCACCCCTCCACTTT; cdr3_aa: CASSQDYREYSPLHF
clone_size: -; d_call: TRBD1; v_call: TRBV3-1/TRBV3-2; j_call: TRBJ1-2; cdr3_nt: TGTGCCAGCAGCCTGACAGGGGGATTTTATGGCTACACCTTC; cdr3_aa: CASSLTGGFYGYTF
clone_size: -; d_call: -; v_call: TRBV4-3; j_call: TRBJ1-5; cdr3_nt: TGCGCCAGCAGCCAAGAGCTGGGGGCAGCTCAGCCCCAGCATTTT; cdr3_aa: CASSQELGAAQPQHF
clone_size: -; d_call: -; v_call: TRBV5-1; j_call: TRBJ2-7; cdr3_nt: TGCGCCAGCAGCTTGGGGACAAACAACGAGCAGTACTTC; cdr3_aa: CASSLGTNNEQYF
clone_size: once; d_call: -; v_call: TRBV6-2/TRBV6-3; j_call: TRBJ2-2; cdr3_nt: TGTGCCAGCAGTTACGTGGTGGGGCTCGGGAAGGCCGGGGAGCTGTTTTTT; cdr3_aa: CASSYVVGLGKAGELFF
clone_size: -; d_call: -; v_call: TRBV3-1/TRBV3-2; j_call: TRBJ1-1; cdr3_nt: TGTGCCAGCAGCCAAGACACGGGTACGTGGACTGAAGCTTTCTTT; cdr3_aa: CASSQDTGTWTEAFF
clone_size: -; d_call: -; v_call: TRBV7-2; j_call: TRBJ2-7; cdr3_nt: TGTGCCAGCAGCTTCCAAGATGGACCCTACGAGCAGTACTTC; cdr3_aa: CASSFQDGPYEQYF
clone_size: -; d_call: -; v_call: TRBV6-1; j_call: TRBJ1-5; cdr3_nt: TGTGCCAGCAGTGAAGGTGGAGGTGCGACCATGCCTAGGCGTCAGCCCCAGCATTTT; cdr3_aa: CASSEGGGATMPRRQPQHF
clone_size: -; d_call: -; v_call: TRBV4-3; j_call: TRBJ1-2; cdr3_nt: TGCGCCAGCAGCCAAGATTTAGCAATGGGGTTTCAGTATGGCTACACCTTC; cdr3_aa: CASSQDLAMGFQYGYTF
clone_size: few; d_call: -; v_call: TRBV29-1; j_call: TRBJ2-3; cdr3_nt: TGCAGCACCAACACAGATACGCAGTATTTT; cdr3_aa: CSTNTDTQYF
clone_size: -; d_call: TRBD1; v_call: TRBV5-1; j_call: TRBJ1-3; cdr3_nt: TGCGCCAGCAGCTTGGCTGGGACAGGGGAGATCTCTGGAAACACCATATATTTT; cdr3_aa: CASSLAGTGEISGNTIYF
clone_size: -; d_call: -; v_call: TRBV3-1/TRBV3-2; j_call: TRBJ1-2; cdr3_nt: TGTGCCAGCAGCCAAGATCGAAAGGGCGGGTGGGGCTACACCTTC; cdr3_aa: CASSQDRKGGWGYTF
clone_size: -; d_call: -; v_call: TRBV5-6; j_call: TRBJ1-1; cdr3_nt: TGTGCCAGCAGCTTTTCCGGAGTGGTCCGAGCTTTCTTT; cdr3_aa: CASSFSGVVRAFF
clone_size: -; d_call: -; v_call: TRBV6-5; j_call: TRBJ1-2; cdr3_nt: TGTGCCGCCTCGAGGGACCCCGGAGTTGGCCATGGCTACACCTTC; cdr3_aa: CAASRDPGVGHGYTF
clone_size: -; d_call: TRBD1; v_call: TRBV5-1; j_call: TRBJ2-1; cdr3_nt: TGCGCCAGCAGCTTAGGGGGCCAGACCCGAAATGAGCAGTTCTTC; cdr3_aa: CASSLGGQTRNEQFF
clone_size: -; d_call: -; v_call: TRBV30; j_call: TRBJ1-6; cdr3_nt: TGTGCCTGGAGTGTACTGAATTCACCCCTCCACTTT; cdr3_aa: CAWSVLNSPLHF
clone_size: -; d_call: TRBD2; v_call: TRBV3-1/TRBV3-2; j_call: TRBJ2-3; cdr3_nt: TGTGCCAGCAGCCCCCGGACTAGCGGCACAGATACGCAGTATTTT; cdr3_aa: CASSPRTSGTDTQYF
clone_size: few; d_call: -; v_call: TRBV9; j_call: TRBJ1-2; cdr3_nt: TGTGCCAGCAGCGTAGCGGCTCAGGGTGATGGCTACACCTTC; cdr3_aa: CASSVAAQGDGYTF
clone_size: -; d_call: -; v_call: TRBV5-1; j_call: TRBJ2-7; cdr3_nt: TGCGCCAGCAGCTTGGTGGTGAGCTCCTACGAGCAGTACTTC; cdr3_aa: CASSLVVSSYEQYF
clone_size: few; d_call: -; v_call: TRBV19; j_call: TRBJ1-1; cdr3_nt: TGTGCCAGTAGTATTGCGTTATGGCCGAACACTGAAGCTTTCTTT; cdr3_aa: CASSIALWPNTEAFF